The sequence of this TCR beta chain was determined in a study of PD-1 blockade in classical Hodgkin lymphoma. Assay: immunoSEQ multiplex PCR; the TCRdb copy retains only in-frame clones and omits some. Among under 95,000 clones listed, nearly 95% were seen once. CDR3 length: 13 residues. Each patient's relapse followed autologous stem cell transplantation, and brentuximab vedotin exposure varied. The chain uses TRBV12-2 and TRBJ1-2. TRBV12-2 is described as a pseudogene. The receptor was derived from a human donor with classical Hodgkin lymphoma. The sequencing here drew on peripheral blood mononuclear cells (PBMCs), taken before the second cycle of nivolumab. The CDR3 DNA reads as TGTGCAAGTCGCTTAGGTAAGGTCTATGGCTACACCTTC. Amino acid sequence: CASRLGKVYGYTF.